These 6 T cell receptor beta chains came from one sample sequenced in a study of neurological immune-mediated disorders. One entry per CDR3 protein, called by TCRdb with MiXCR from the 5' RACE reads. The sample has roughly 10,000 distinct CDR3 sequences, roughly 21% seen once. The sequenced sample consisted of CD8+ T cells from blood. These receptors came from a woman aged 55-70 years with HTLV-1-associated myelopathy (HAM/TSP).

This clonotype was found many times. The J gene is TRBJ1-2, the V gene TRBV9; possibly TRBD1 for D (5 bases). The length of the CDR3 is 13 residues. The V and J ends lost 3 bases and 3 bases respectively, with 9 bases between them. Germline V lookup: CDR1 SGDLS, CDR2 YYNGEE. The CDR3 reads CASSGLQDYGYTF. The CDR3 DNA reads as TGTGCCAGCAGCGGGCTACAGGACTATGGCTACACCTTC.

Ten or more counts support this clonotype. The gene calls are TRBV28 and TRBJ2-2, with 9 nucleotides matching TRBD1. The CDR3 has 14 amino acids. Losses at the gene ends were 6 bases for V and 5 bases for J; bases not matched to a gene: 4. Germline lookup yields CDR1 MDHEN and CDR2 SYDVKM. CDR3 region: CASRRQGVTGELFF. The CDR3 nucleotides are TGTGCCAGCAGGCGACAGGGGGTAACCGGGGAGCTGTTTTTT.

This clonotype was found many times. The chain carries TRBV4-1 and TRBJ1-1; a possible D gene is TRBD1 (5 bases). The CDR3 loop spans 16 amino acids. Trimming pared 4 bases from V and 8 bases from J, leaving 23 bases between. Germline V gives CDR1 MGHRA, CDR2 YSYEKL. The CDR3 here is CASSLGGQGVEKEAFF. The CDR3 bases are TGCGCCAGCAGCCTCGGGGGTCAGGGCGTTGAGAAGGAAGCTTTCTTT.

This clonotype showed up many times. J is TRBJ2-7 and V is TRBV4-2; 13 bases agree with TRBD2. V shed 2 bases and J 2 bases; nucleotides not matched to a gene: 6. The CDR3 length is 17 residues. Germline V gene sequence: CDR1 LGHNA, CDR2 YNFKEQ. The CDR3 nucleotides read TGTGCCAGCAGCCAACCGGGACTAGCGGGGAACACCTACGAGCAGTACTTC. This sequence encodes CASSQPGLAGNTYEQYF.

For this clonotype: This may stem from a read error, because a much larger clone lies one nucleotide away. The rearrangement links TRBV2 to TRBJ2-4; tentatively, D is TRBD1 (6 bases). V was trimmed by 5 bases and J by 0 bases, leaving 14 bases between them. Germline CDR1 SNHLY, CDR2 FYNNEI. This CDR3 contains 16 residues. The CDR3 nucleotides are TGTGCCAGCAGTCGCCTGGACAGCCTAGCCAAAAACATTCAGTACTTC. Its translation: CASSRLDSLAKNIQYF.

This clonotype rates as medium-sized. The chain recombines TRBV20-1 with TRBJ2-7; D remains ambiguous. Trimming removed 6 bases at V and 4 bases at J, with 16 bases between. Germline lookup yields CDR1 DFQATT and CDR2 SNEGSKA (reference sequence). The CDR3 sequence is 13 residues long. The CDR3 DNA is TGCAGTGCCCGACACCCCGAGGTTTACGAGCAGTACTTC. This encodes CSARHPEVYEQYF.